The subject of this entry is one T cell receptor beta chain. Its antigen is as yet unknown. These data come from a study of Ad26.COV2.S vaccination and SARS-CoV-2 variants. Findings and caveats of the study: Vaccinated and placebo-treated recipients had similar non-spike TCR breadth.

Clones were read by immunoSEQ multiplex PCR, and TCRdb kept only the in-frame ones, dropping some. This sample has around 270,000 clones, with around 90% found just once. The treatment was: roughly 18 received Ad26.COV2.S at low or high dose, single or two shots; 5 received placebo; per-sample allocation not given. Sampling occurred on day 63 after the first vaccine or placebo injection. Between the trimmed V and J ends, which lost 3 bases and 2 bases, there was a span of 18 bases. This CDR3 has 17 residues. Germline V CDR1 and CDR2: MNHNS, SASEGT. J is TRBJ2-3 and V is TRBV6-1, with D perhaps assigned TRBD1 or TRBD2 (6 bases each). Sequencing was performed on peripheral blood, taken in a trial of Ad26.COV2.S vaccine versus placebo. The TCR was taken from a person between 18 and 65 years old who received the Ad26.COV2.S COVID-19 vaccine or a placebo. The CDR3 is CASSDPRGVTLTDTQYF. CDR3 coding DNA: TGTGCCAGCAGTGACCCTAGGGGGGTGACCCTCACAGATACGCAGTATTTT.